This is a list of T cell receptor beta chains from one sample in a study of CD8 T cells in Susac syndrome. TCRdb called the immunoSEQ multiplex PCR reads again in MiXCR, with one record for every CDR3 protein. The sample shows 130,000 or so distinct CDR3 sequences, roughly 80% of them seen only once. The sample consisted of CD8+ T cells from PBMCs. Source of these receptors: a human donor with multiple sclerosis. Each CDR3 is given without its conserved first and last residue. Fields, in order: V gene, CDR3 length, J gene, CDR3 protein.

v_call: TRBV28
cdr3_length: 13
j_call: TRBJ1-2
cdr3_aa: ASTVPGTGQDGYT

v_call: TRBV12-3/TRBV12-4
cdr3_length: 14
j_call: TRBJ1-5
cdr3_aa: ASSSTGMVVGQPQH

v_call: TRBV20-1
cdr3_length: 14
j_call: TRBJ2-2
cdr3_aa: SARPGLADFTGELF

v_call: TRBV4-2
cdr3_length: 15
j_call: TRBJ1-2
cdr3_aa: ASSPARGEGDRYGYT

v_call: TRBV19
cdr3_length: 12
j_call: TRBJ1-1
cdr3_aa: ASSMDGEDTEAF

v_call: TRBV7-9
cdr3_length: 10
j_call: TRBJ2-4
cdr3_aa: ASSDHNDIQY

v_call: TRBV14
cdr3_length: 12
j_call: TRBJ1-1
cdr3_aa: ASSQAYPITEAF

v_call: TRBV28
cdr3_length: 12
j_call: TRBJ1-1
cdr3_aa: ASSLQGLNTEAF

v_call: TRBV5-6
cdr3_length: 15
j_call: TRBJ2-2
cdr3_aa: ASSLALGYSNTGELF

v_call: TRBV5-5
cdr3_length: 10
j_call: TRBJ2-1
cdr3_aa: ASSFAQNEQF

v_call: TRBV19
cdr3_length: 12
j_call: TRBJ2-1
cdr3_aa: ASTTLGGGHEQF

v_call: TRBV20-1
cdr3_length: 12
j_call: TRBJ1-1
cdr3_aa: SARYGGDPTEAF

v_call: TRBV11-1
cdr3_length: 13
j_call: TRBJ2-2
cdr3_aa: ASSPGQAYTGELF

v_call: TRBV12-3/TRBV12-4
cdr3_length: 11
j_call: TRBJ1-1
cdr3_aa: ASSYAGGTEAF

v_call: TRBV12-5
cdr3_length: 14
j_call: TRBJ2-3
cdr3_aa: ASGLTGQPSTDTQY

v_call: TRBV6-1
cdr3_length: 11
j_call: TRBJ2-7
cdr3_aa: ASAIQGAYEQY

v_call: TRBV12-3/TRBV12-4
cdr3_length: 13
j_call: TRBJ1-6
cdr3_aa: ASSFLEGGHSPLH

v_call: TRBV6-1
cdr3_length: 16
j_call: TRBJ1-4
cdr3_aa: ASSARPWGQPTNEKLF

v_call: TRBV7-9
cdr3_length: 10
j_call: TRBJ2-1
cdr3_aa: ASSLRQPEQF

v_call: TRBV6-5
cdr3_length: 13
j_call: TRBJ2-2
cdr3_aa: ASSSETGDTGELF

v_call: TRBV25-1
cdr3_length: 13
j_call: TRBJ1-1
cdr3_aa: ASSEQGYGYTEAF

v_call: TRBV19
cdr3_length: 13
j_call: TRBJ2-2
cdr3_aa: ASSPQGAGTGELF

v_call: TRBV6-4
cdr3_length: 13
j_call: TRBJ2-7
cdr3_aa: ASSLRSGGGYEQY

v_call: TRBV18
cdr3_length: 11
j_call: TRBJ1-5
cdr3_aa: ASSPPGGKPQH

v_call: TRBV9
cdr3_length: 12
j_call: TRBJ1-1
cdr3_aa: ASSAEQGVTEAF

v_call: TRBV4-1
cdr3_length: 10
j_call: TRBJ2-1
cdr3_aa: ASSSGGNEQF

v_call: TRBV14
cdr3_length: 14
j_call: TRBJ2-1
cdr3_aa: ASSQVPGPKYNEQF

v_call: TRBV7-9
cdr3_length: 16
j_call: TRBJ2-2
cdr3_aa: ASSFEAGPPDYTGELF

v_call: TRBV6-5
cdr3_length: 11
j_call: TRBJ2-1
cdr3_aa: ASSYSVENEQF

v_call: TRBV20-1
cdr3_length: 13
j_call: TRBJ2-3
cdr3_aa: SARSGTQSTDTQY

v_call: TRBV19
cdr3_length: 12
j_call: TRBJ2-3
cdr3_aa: ASSIRAIEDTQY

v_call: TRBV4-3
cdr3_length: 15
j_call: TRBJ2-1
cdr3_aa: ASSHESRLGNYNEQF

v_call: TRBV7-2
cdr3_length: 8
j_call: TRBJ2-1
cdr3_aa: ALLANEQF

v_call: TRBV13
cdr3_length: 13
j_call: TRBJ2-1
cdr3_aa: ASSAEGLAYNEQF

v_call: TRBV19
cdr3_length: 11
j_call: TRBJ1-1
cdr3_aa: ASSMYLTTEAF

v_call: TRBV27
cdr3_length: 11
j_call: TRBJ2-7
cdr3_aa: ASSFGQGYEQY

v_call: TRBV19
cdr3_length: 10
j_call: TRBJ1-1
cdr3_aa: ASRRGGTEAF

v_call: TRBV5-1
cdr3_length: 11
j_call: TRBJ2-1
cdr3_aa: ASSLEGTNEQF

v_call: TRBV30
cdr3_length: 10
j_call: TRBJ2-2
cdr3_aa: ACGLYTGELF

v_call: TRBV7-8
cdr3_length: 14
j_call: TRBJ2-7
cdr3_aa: ASNRLGLQIKMGQY

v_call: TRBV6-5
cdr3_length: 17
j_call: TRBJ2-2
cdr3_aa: ASSSKRPREGGVPGELF

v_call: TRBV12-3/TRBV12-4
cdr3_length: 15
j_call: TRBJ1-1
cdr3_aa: ASSASLRKSVNTEAF

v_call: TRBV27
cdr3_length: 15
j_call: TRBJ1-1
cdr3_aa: ASSLILQGRASTEAF

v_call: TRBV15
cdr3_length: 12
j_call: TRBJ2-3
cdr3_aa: ATSISGDTDTQY

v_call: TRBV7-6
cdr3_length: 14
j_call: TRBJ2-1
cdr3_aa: ASSLVSGGASNEQF

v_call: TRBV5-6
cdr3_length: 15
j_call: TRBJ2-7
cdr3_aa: ASSRLYGGILSYEQY

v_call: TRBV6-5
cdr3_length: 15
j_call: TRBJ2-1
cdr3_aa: ASSYHTGVGSYNEQF

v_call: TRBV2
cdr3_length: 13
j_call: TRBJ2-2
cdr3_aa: ASRAGQARVGELF